This TCR beta chain was captured by sequencing in a study of graft-versus-host responses after intestinal transplantation. For the study at large: As for transplant type, recipients had multivisceral, liver-intestinal, or isolated intestinal grafts. Induction using anti-thymocyte globulin, followed by tacrolimus and steroids for roughly 3 years, was given to all recipients. The study, taken as a whole, reports: GvH clones turned up in recipient marrow; some had shown up first in ileum or blood. Elevated graft-versus-host to host-versus-graft clonal ratios in allografts were recorded for patients with graft-donor T cell macrochimerism.

Comments on this clone: No antigen is known for it.

The ends were cut back, 0 bases at V and 0 bases at J, with 9 bases in the middle. The V gene's germline CDR1 is WNHNN and CDR2 SYGVQD (reference sequence). CDR3 size: 16 residues. Sequencing was performed with immunoSEQ multiplex PCR; in TCRdb, only in-frame clones are kept and a portion is missing. The sample holds about 27,000 clones, 83% seen once. This TCR derives from a human patient who received an intestinal transplant, so some T cells may come from the graft donor. V and J are TRBV10-1 and TRBJ1-3; D ambiguous. The sample consisted of PBMCs, taken 28 days after intestinal transplant. CDR3 coding DNA: TGCGCCAGCAGTGAGTCGGGGATCGGCTCTGGAAACACCATATATTTT. Its translation: CASSESGIGSGNTIYF.